This passage covers 10 T cell receptor beta chains from one sample sequenced in a study of blood T cells in healthy people across ages. With a J-beta primer mix and a sample-barcoded 5' primer, a second PCR ran roughly 7 to 11 cycles. TCRdb processed the 5' RACE reads anew with MiXCR; each CDR3 protein has one entry. Among 1.5 million or so distinct CDR3 sequences listed, under 55% were seen once. The sample taken for sequencing was blood. These receptor sequences come from a woman in her late teens or twenties in good health.

The chain carries TRBV4-3 and TRBJ2-7, with 11 bases identical to TRBD2. The J call may be mistaken, given a closer DNA end match to TRBJ2-5. Germline V CDR1 and CDR2: LGHNA, YSLEER. The CDR3 is made up of 16 amino acids. The CDR3 bases are TGCGCCAGCAGCCAAACTACTAGCGGGAGTGCAGAGACCCAGTACTTC. Protein: CASSQTTSGSAETQYF.

The chain carries TRBV6-2 or TRBV6-3 and TRBJ1-2; 7 positions agree with TRBD1. V shed 5 bases, J shed 9 bases, and the junction held 3 bases outside the gene matches. The germline CDR1 and CDR2 sequences are MNHEY and SVGEGT. CDR3 length: 11 amino acids. Here the CDR3 DNA reads TGTGCCAGCAGTGGACAGGATAGCTACACCTTC. Translating gives CASSGQDSYTF.

This rearrangement joins TRBV6-2 or TRBV6-3 to TRBJ2-3; no clear D gene. Germline V CDR1 and CDR2: MNHEY, SVGEGT. The V end lost 7 bases, the J end lost 1 base, and 12 bases lay between the germline ends. The CDR3 consists of 14 residues. The CDR3 here is CASTRLGGTDTQYF. Here the CDR3 DNA reads TGTGCCAGCACCCGACTGGGCGGCACAGATACGCAGTATTTT.

This clonotype has at least ten counts. The rearrangement uses TRBV7-2 and TRBJ2-1; D possibly uses TRBD1 or TRBD2 (5 bases each). Trimming shortened V by 5 bases and J by 10 bases, and 15 bases separated the two germline ends. The germline V gene encodes CDR1 SGHTA and CDR2 FQGNSA. The CDR3 length is 13 residues. DNA for the CDR3: TGTGCCAGCAGCCCAGAGTGGGGGTTAGAGCAGTTCTTC. Translation gives CASSPEWGLEQFF.

This clonotype was picked up a small number of times. The CDR3 is CASSWVGKDGYTF. The CDR3 DNA reads as TGTGCCAGCAGCTGGGTTGGGAAGGATGGCTACACCTTC. This chain connects TRBV5-5 to TRBJ1-2; D unresolved. This CDR3 spans 13 amino acids. The V gene's germline CDR1 is SGHKS and CDR2 YYEKEE (reference sequence). The ends were cut back, 3 bases at V and 6 bases at J, with 12 bases in the middle. Combining the CDR3 with reference TRBV5-5 and TRBJ1-2 gives the whole variable domain DAGVTQSPTHLIKTRGQQVTLRCSPISGHKSVSWYQQVLGQGPQFIFQYYEKEERGRGNFPDRFSARQFPNYSSELNVNALLLGDSALYLCASSWVGKDGYTFGSGTRLTVV.

The table lists this clonotype with a count of one. The chain links TRBV18 to TRBJ1-1, with D possibly matching TRBD1 (5 bases). This CDR3 spans 17 amino acids. CDR1 and CDR2 (germline): KGHSH, LQKENI. Trimming removed 2 bases from V and 6 bases from J, with 22 bases in between. The CDR3 DNA sequence: TGTGCCAGCTCACCAGGAGGAGGGTACTCAGGGTGGGCTGAAGCTTTCTTT. It specifies CASSPGGGYSGWAEAFF.

This chain links TRBV20-1 with TRBJ2-1; no firm D call. This CDR3 has 13 amino acids. CDR1 is DFQATT, CDR2 SNEGSKA, per germline (reference sequence). The V gene lost 5 bases and the J gene lost 3 bases, with 11 bases spanning the gap. The CDR3: CSAPLGYYNEQFF. DNA of the CDR3: TGCAGTGCTCCCCTCGGGTACTACAATGAGCAGTTCTTC.

The sample holds a few counts of this clonotype. The CDR3 DNA reads as TGCAGTGCTAGGGCAAACAGGGGAACTGAAGCTTTCTTT. Translated: CSARANRGTEAFF. This rearrangement joins TRBV20-1 to TRBJ1-1; 7 bases match TRBD1. V lost 3 bases to trimming and J lost 5 bases; unmatched junction nucleotides: 6. The CDR3 has 13 residues. Germline CDR1 reads DFQATT; CDR2 reads SNEGSKA (reference sequence).

This clonotype was recorded a few times. The rearrangement joins TRBV2 to TRBJ2-7, with a weak D call TRBD2 (5 bases). With the DNA end fitting TRBJ2-5 better, the J assignment may be wrong. Germline-derived CDR1 and CDR2 are SNHLY and FYNNEI. The CDR3 is 15 amino acids. The CDR3 DNA is TGTGCCAGCAGCCCTCTGCGGACTGCCGGGGTGACCCAGTACTTC. Amino acid sequence: CASSPLRTAGVTQYF.

CDR3 amino acids: CASSRGGQDYGYTF. CDR3 nucleotides: TGTGCCAGCAGCCGGGGAGGACAGGATTATGGCTACACCTTC. This rearrangement joins TRBV3-1 to TRBJ1-2; 7 nucleotides line up with TRBD1. The length of the CDR3 is 14 residues. Germline values: CDR1 LGHDT, CDR2 YNNKEL (reference sequence). J was trimmed by 5 bases and V by 4 bases; bases with no gene match: 7.